This entry is about one T cell receptor beta chain. MiXCR was run by TCRdb on the 5' RACE reads, yielding one entry per CDR3 protein. The sample lists roughly 72,000 distinct CDR3 sequences; about 13% were seen once. Germline values: CDR1 MGHDK, CDR2 SYGVNS. This CDR3 region has 14 residues. With V trimmed by 1 base and J by 9 bases, 8 bases remained unmatched. These data belong to a study of early T cells in non-severe SARS-CoV-2 infection. The chain combines TRBV25-1 with TRBJ1-2; TRBD1 aligns across 7 bases. The sequence derives from an adult who was a healthcare worker with PCR-confirmed SARS-CoV-2 infection or an uninfected control (not recorded which). The sample taken for sequencing was whole blood. CDR3 in DNA: TGTGCCAGCAGTGAATTTGGACAGGCAAGAAGCTACACCTTC. Protein product: CASSEFGQARSYTF.